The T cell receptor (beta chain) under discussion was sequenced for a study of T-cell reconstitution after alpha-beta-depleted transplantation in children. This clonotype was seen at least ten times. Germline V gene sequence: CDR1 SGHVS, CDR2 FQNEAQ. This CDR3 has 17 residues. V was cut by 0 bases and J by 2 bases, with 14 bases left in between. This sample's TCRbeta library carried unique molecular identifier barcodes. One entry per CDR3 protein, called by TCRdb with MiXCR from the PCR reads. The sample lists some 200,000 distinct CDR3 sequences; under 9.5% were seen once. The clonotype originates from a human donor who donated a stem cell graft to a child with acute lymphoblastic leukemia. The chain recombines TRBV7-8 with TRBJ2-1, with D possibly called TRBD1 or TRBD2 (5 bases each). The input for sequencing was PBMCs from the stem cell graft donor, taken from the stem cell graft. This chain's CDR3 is CASSLASGASTYNEQFF. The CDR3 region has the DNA TGTGCCAGCAGCTTAGCGTCCGGGGCCTCGACCTACAATGAGCAGTTCTTC.